This entry lists 30 T cell receptor beta chains sequenced from one sample in a study of blood T cell repertoires in COVID-19. Profiling relied on immunoSEQ multiplex PCR, and the TCRdb table lists in-frame clones only, not all of them. The top ten hold about 4.1% of the sample, which has approximately 200,000 clones, more than 75% seen once. The sample comprised peripheral blood. Receptor source: a man aged 50 to 59 with acute or convalescent COVID-19.

The rearrangement joins TRBV5-4 to TRBJ1-4; D is unclear. This CDR3 has 14 residues. The V gene's germline CDR1 is SGHNT and CDR2 YYREEE (reference sequence). V was shortened by 2 bases and J by 4 bases, with 9 bases between the two germline ends. The CDR3 loop is CASSLGYSNEKLFF. The CDR3 DNA follows: TGTGCCAGCAGCTTAGGATACAGTAATGAAAAACTGTTTTTT.

V is TRBV5-4 and J is TRBJ2-7, with TRBD2 identical over 13 bases. This CDR3 contains 15 residues. The J segment lost 2 bases and the V segment lost 4 bases, leaving 3 bases of the junction unmatched. Germline V gene data show CDR1 as SGHNT and CDR2 as YYREEE (reference sequence). The CDR3 DNA is TGTGCCAGCAGCGGGGGACTAGCGGGGCCCTACGAGCAGTACTTC. This codes for CASSGGLAGPYEQYF. Full variable domain (rest looked up from reference TRBV5-4 and TRBJ2-7): ETGVTQSPTHLIKTRGQQVTLRCSSQSGHNTVSWYQQALGQGPQFIFQYYREEENGRGNFPPRFSGLQFPNYSSELNVNALELDDSALYLCASSGGLAGPYEQYFGPGTRLTVT.

In this sample, this clone turned up a few times. V usage is TRBV6-5 and J usage is TRBJ1-2, with a tentative D call TRBD1 (5 bases). This CDR3 comprises 15 residues. Trimming left V 0 bases short and J 4 bases short, with 12 bases between. Germline CDR1 and CDR2: MNHEY and SVGAGI. CDR3: CASSYSVGGVYGYTF. In nucleotides, the CDR3 is TGTGCCAGCAGTTACTCGGTAGGAGGGGTCTATGGCTACACCTTC.

This sequence joins TRBV3-1 (or the pseudogene TRBV3-2) and TRBJ1-5; D may be TRBD1 (5 bases). Germline lookup yields CDR1 LGHDT and CDR2 YNNKEL (reference sequence). Between the trimmed V and J ends, which lost 2 bases and 2 bases, there was a span of 10 bases. The CDR3 totals 15 residues. CDR3 in amino acids: CASSQRGMGNQPQHF. The CDR3 DNA sequence: TGTGCCAGCAGCCAAAGGGGTATGGGCAATCAGCCCCAGCATTTT.

V gene TRBV7-6 combines with J gene TRBJ2-1; 11 bases are a match to TRBD2. Germline assignment: CDR1 SGHVS and CDR2 FNYEAQ. This CDR3 has 17 amino acids. The J segment lost 2 bases and the V segment lost 1 base, leaving 4 bases of the junction unmatched. The CDR3 reads CASSLVASGGTYNEQFF. The CDR3 DNA follows: TGTGCCAGCAGCTTAGTCGCTAGCGGGGGGACCTACAATGAGCAGTTCTTC.

The chain uses TRBV2 and TRBJ1-4; D remains ambiguous. The CDR3 totals 12 residues. CDR1 and CDR2 (germline): SNHLY, FYNNEI. Trimming left V 4 bases short and J 5 bases short, with 5 bases between. The chain's CDR3 is CASSAENEKLFF. CDR3 coding DNA: TGTGCCAGCAGTGCAGAAAATGAAAAACTGTTTTTT.

The chain links TRBV15 to TRBJ2-3, with 12 bases lining up with TRBD2. Germline trimming cut 3 bases from V and 5 bases from J; bases unmatched to any gene: 6. Germline CDR1 is LNHNV and CDR2 is YYDKDF (reference sequence). The CDR3 covers 16 residues. The CDR3 loop reads CATSRRPGLAGDTQYF. The CDR3 DNA sequence: TGTGCCACCAGCAGGAGACCGGGACTAGCGGGAGATACGCAGTATTTT.

This clone was seen ten or more times. The chain links TRBV6-6 to TRBJ2-7; 7 nucleotides align to TRBD1. With 5 bases clipped from V and 5 bases from J, the junction kept 21 bases outside the gene matches. The germline gives CDR1 MNHNY, CDR2 SVGAGI (reference sequence). This CDR3 comprises 18 residues. CDR3 region: CASSPQGVGKIDLNEQYF. Written as DNA, the CDR3 is TGTGCCAGCAGTCCCCAGGGGGTTGGAAAAATTGATCTGAACGAGCAGTACTTC.

The chain uses TRBV7-3 and TRBJ2-1; 10 positions match TRBD1. The CDR3 extends over 15 amino acids. J lost 8 bases, V lost 1 base, and 5 bases had no gene match. The V gene's germline CDR1 is SGHTA and CDR2 FQGTGA. The CDR3 bases are TGTGCCAGCAGCTTAAGAGGACAGGGGGAATATGAGCAGTTCTTC. The encoded protein is CASSLRGQGEYEQFF.

The chain has TRBV16 and TRBJ2-3; D unresolved. The CDR3 spans 13 residues. V was clipped by 4 bases and J by 1 base, with 6 bases between them. CDR1 KGHSY and CDR2 FQNENV come from the germline V gene. Here the CDR3 DNA reads TGTGCCAGCAGCCCTCTACGCACAGATACGCAGTATTTT. This encodes CASSPLRTDTQYF.

The V call is TRBV4-1, the J call TRBJ1-3; 9 bases fit TRBD1. Germline values: CDR1 MGHRA, CDR2 YSYEKL. This CDR3 comprises 17 residues. The V segment lost 0 bases and the J segment 1 base; nucleotides outside the gene matches: 4. CDR3 amino acids: CASSQERTGASGNTIYF. In DNA, the CDR3 is TGCGCCAGCAGCCAAGAACGGACAGGGGCATCTGGAAACACCATATATTTT.

This clone came up once. This chain joins TRBV5-1 and TRBJ2-5; 13 bases fit TRBD2. The germline V gene has CDR1 SGHRS and CDR2 YFSETQ. The CDR3 covers 15 residues. Trimming took 1 base from V and 4 from J; bases not matched to a gene: 1. CDR3 loop: CASSLTSGGAETQYF. CDR3 nucleotide sequence: TGCGCCAGCAGCTTGACTAGCGGGGGGGCAGAGACCCAGTACTTC.

This CDR3 is CASGMGQGTYEQYF. DNA of the CDR3: TGTGCCTCGGGCATGGGACAGGGGACCTACGAGCAGTACTTC. This sequence joins TRBV18 and TRBJ2-7, with TRBD1 identical over 10 bases. This CDR3 comprises 14 residues. The J segment lost 2 bases and the V segment lost 11 bases, leaving 9 bases of the junction unmatched. The V gene's germline CDR1 is KGHSH and CDR2 LQKENI.

The rearrangement links TRBV6-6 to TRBJ2-2; TRBD1 matches at 8 bases. This CDR3 has 16 residues. Trimming removed 0 bases from V and 4 bases from J; junction bases left unmatched: 4. Germline V gives CDR1 MNHNY, CDR2 SVGAGI (reference sequence). The CDR3 DNA sequence: TGTGCCAGCAGTTACTCTGGACAGGGTTTCACCGGGGAGCTGTTTTTT. Protein sequence: CASSYSGQGFTGELFF.

The rearrangement links TRBV19 to TRBJ2-1; tentative D call: TRBD2 (6 bases). The CDR3 sequence is 14 residues long. V lost 7 bases and J 2 bases, leaving 12 bases between the germline ends. CDR1 and CDR2 (germline): LNHDA, SQIVND (reference sequence). The CDR3 region has the DNA TGTGCCAGTACCACGGGGGATACCTACAATGAGCAGTTCTTC. Amino acids: CASTTGDTYNEQFF.

The chain carries TRBV27 and TRBJ1-2, with D maybe TRBD1 (6 bases). The length of the CDR3 is 16 residues. V lost 3 bases to trimming and J lost 0 bases, with 14 bases between them. CDR1 is MNHEY and CDR2 is SMNVEV in the germline V gene (reference sequence). The CDR3 spells CASSFRAGVSNYGYTF. CDR3 bases: TGTGCCAGCAGTTTTAGGGCAGGGGTATCTAACTATGGCTACACCTTC.

The chain combines TRBV2 with TRBJ1-5; D is unresolved. The V end was cut by 4 bases, the J end by 4 bases, with 17 bases between. The CDR3 runs 16 residues. CDR1 is SNHLY and CDR2 is FYNNEI in the germline V gene. The CDR3 protein is CASSGTGNRRNQPQHF. CDR3 sequence (DNA): TGTGCCAGCAGTGGTACCGGGAACAGAAGGAATCAGCCCCAGCATTTT.

This clone appeared a single time. This rearrangement joins TRBV9 to TRBJ1-2; perhaps TRBD1 as D (6 bases). The V and J ends lost 0 bases and 3 bases respectively, with 9 bases between them. The germline CDR1 and CDR2 sequences are SGDLS and YYNGEE. This CDR3 region has 14 residues. DNA of the CDR3: TGTGCCAGCAGCGTAGAACAGGGTTACTATGGCTACACCTTC. Translation: CASSVEQGYYGYTF.

The genes are TRBV14 and TRBJ1-3; unclear D gene. Per germline, CDR1 SGHDN and CDR2 FVKESK. Deletions cut 1 base from V and 7 bases from J, with 17 bases between. The CDR3 spans 16 residues. The CDR3 DNA reads TGTGCCAGCAGCCAAGTTCGGTGGGGTCGAGGGAACACCATATATTTT. Protein sequence: CASSQVRWGRGNTIYF.

The chain is built from TRBV14 and TRBJ1-2; 9 bases are a match to TRBD1. V shed 5 bases, J shed 5 bases, and the junction held 3 bases outside the gene matches. The germline V gene encodes CDR1 SGHDN and CDR2 FVKESK. The CDR3 has 13 residues. DNA for the CDR3: TGTGCCAGCAGCTTTGACAGGGGGTATGGCTACACCTTC. Protein sequence: CASSFDRGYGYTF. Full variable domain (remainder filled in from reference TRBV14 and TRBJ1-2): EAGVTQFPSHSVIEKGQTVTLRCDPISGHDNLYWYRRVMGKEIKFLLHFVKESKQDESGMPNNRFLAERTGGTYSTLKVQPAELEDSGVYFCASSFDRGYGYTFGSGTRLTVV.

The rearrangement joins TRBV12-5 to TRBJ1-5; possibly TRBD1 for D (5 bases). Looked up from germline, CDR1 is LGHNT and CDR2 is FRNRAP. V lost 5 bases to trimming and J lost 4 bases, with 12 bases between them. The CDR3 has 14 residues. The CDR3 sequence is CASGTGGVNQPQHF. CDR3 bases: TGTGCTAGTGGTACCGGGGGAGTTAATCAGCCCCAGCATTTT.

CDR3 sequence: CASSLGRLAASTDTQYF. The CDR3 nucleotides are TGTGCCAGCAGCTTAGGGAGACTAGCTGCCAGCACAGATACGCAGTATTTT. The chain carries TRBV11-2 and TRBJ2-3; 7 bases align to TRBD2. V lost 1 base, J lost 0 bases, and 7 bases stayed unmatched. Per the germline V gene, CDR1 is SGHAT and CDR2 is FQNNGV. The CDR3 loop spans 17 amino acids.

This chain connects TRBV6-5 to TRBJ1-2, with TRBD1 matching over 7 bases. V lost 2 bases, J lost 4 bases, and 1 base stayed unmatched. Germline V gene sequence: CDR1 MNHEY, CDR2 SVGAGI. The CDR3 loop spans 13 amino acids. This chain's CDR3 is CASSYGDSYGYTF. CDR3 sequence (DNA): TGTGCCAGCAGTTACGGGGACAGCTATGGCTACACCTTC.

The rearrangement uses TRBV29-1 and TRBJ1-5; D not certain. Trimming left V 4 bases short and J 0 bases short, with 10 bases between. Looked up from germline, CDR1 is SQVTM and CDR2 is ANQGSEA. The CDR3 runs 14 residues. Here the CDR3 reads CSVGTEHSNQPQHF. DNA for the CDR3: TGCAGCGTTGGAACCGAACATAGCAATCAGCCCCAGCATTTT.

The rearrangement links TRBV6-5 to TRBJ1-2; D is ambiguous. This CDR3 contains 13 residues. The V end lost 3 bases, the J end lost 5 bases, and 10 bases lay between the germline ends. CDR1 is MNHEY, CDR2 SVGAGI, per germline. The chain's CDR3 is CASSYANSYGYTF. CDR3 sequence (DNA): TGTGCCAGCAGTTATGCTAATTCTTATGGCTACACCTTC.

The rearrangement joins TRBV7-9 to TRBJ1-2, with D hard to call. V lost 0 bases and J 4 bases, leaving 6 bases between the germline ends. The germline gives CDR1 SEHNR, CDR2 FQNEAQ (reference sequence). This CDR3 is 13 amino acids long. The DNA of the CDR3 is TGTGCCAGCAGCTTAGCCGAGTTCTATGGCTACACCTTC. Translating gives CASSLAEFYGYTF.

The J gene is TRBJ1-1, the V gene TRBV6-5; a possible D gene is TRBD1 (6 bases). The CDR3 sequence is 14 residues long. The germline CDR1 and CDR2 sequences are MNHEY and SVGAGI. V was shortened by 6 bases and J by 1 base, with 12 bases between the two germline ends. The CDR3, as DNA: TGTGCCAGCAGGACGGACAGACAGAACACTGAAGCTTTCTTT. Its translation: CASRTDRQNTEAFF.

The chain couples TRBV20-1 to TRBJ2-1; no clear D gene. V dropped 3 bases and J dropped 4 bases, with 22 bases sitting between them. The CDR3 has 17 amino acids. Per the germline V gene, CDR1 is DFQATT and CDR2 is SNEGSKA (reference sequence). The CDR3 sequence: CSASWLRPSTQYNEQFF. The CDR3 nucleotides read TGCAGTGCTAGTTGGCTTCGGCCCTCGACTCAGTACAATGAGCAGTTCTTC.

The chain uses TRBV10-2 and TRBJ2-3; the match to TRBD1 covers 8 bases. Trimming at V came to 6 bases and at J to 2 bases, leaving 13 bases not matched to a gene. The CDR3 contains 17 residues. Germline CDR1 reads WSHSY; CDR2 reads SAAADI. The CDR3: CASSVTGTGFSTDTQYF. CDR3 nucleotides: TGCGCCAGCAGCGTTACCGGGACAGGCTTTTCCACAGATACGCAGTATTTT.

V gene TRBV6-5 combines with J gene TRBJ1-2; possible D gene TRBD1, 5 bases. There are 14 residues in the CDR3. The germline gives CDR1 MNHEY, CDR2 SVGAGI. The V end lost 7 bases, the J end lost 3 bases, and 15 bases lay between the germline ends. The CDR3 reads CASNHGRGYYGYTF. The CDR3 region has the DNA TGTGCCAGCAATCATGGCCGGGGGTACTATGGCTACACCTTC.